The 2 T cell receptor beta chains given below trace back to one sample, sequenced in a study of shared clonotypes between healthy human individuals. The data were produced by immunoSEQ multiplex PCR, yet TCRdb's version contains in-frame clones alone and is incomplete. This sample has a few million clones; approximately 90% occur once, and the top ten carry over 0.12%. Sequenced sample: naive CD4+ T cells sorted from blood. Subset of the sample: CD45RA+ positively selected. These receptors originate from a man aged 18 to 35 in good health.

Written as DNA, the CDR3 is TGCGCCAGCAGCCAACTAGCGGGGGGGGAGACCCAGTACTTC. It is translated as CASSQLAGGETQYF. V is TRBV4-3 and J is TRBJ2-5; 12 positions match TRBD2. Germline CDR1 reads LGHNA; CDR2 reads YSLEER. The CDR3 has 14 amino acids. The V gene end was trimmed by 2 bases and the J gene end by 5 bases; junction bases not matched to a gene: 0.

The V and J genes are TRBV28 and TRBJ1-1, with D possibly being TRBD1 (5 bases). Trimming pared 5 bases from V and 5 bases from J, leaving 15 bases between. Germline V gene sequence: CDR1 MDHEN, CDR2 SYDVKM. This CDR3 has 14 amino acids. The CDR3, as DNA: TGTGCCAGCAGTCTCCCGGGGGTTAGGACTGAAGCTTTCTTT. Translating gives CASSLPGVRTEAFF. Using reference TRBV28 and TRBJ1-1 for the parts outside the CDR3, the full variable domain is DVKVTQSSRYLVKRTGEKVFLECVQDMDHENMFWYRQDPGLGLRLIYFSYDVKMKEKGDIPEGYSVSREKKERFSLILESASTNQTSMYLCASSLPGVRTEAFFGQGTRLTVV.